One TCR beta chain is described in this entry. Its target is not known. This entry belongs to a study of cytomegalovirus exposure and HLA in healthy donors. Whole-study results and caveats: After further analysis at a later stage, 16,951 TCR beta sequences were associated with HLA alleles at 0.05 false discovery rate. Investigators reported 150 to 200 TCR beta chains as tied to cytomegalovirus. In presence/absence analyses, roughly uniform sequencing depth across donors was assumed.

Donors had nominal health at sampling but likely had unrecorded immune exposures. PCR used 60 Vbeta primers and 13 Jbeta primers. Here immunoSEQ multiplex PCR was the method, and the copy in TCRdb shows in-frame clones only, minus some. Of 90,000 or so clones listed, 80% were seen once; the top ten hold roughly a quarter. The V gene end was trimmed by 4 bases and the J gene end by 4 bases; junction bases not matched to a gene: 5. The V gene's germline CDR1 is SGHTS and CDR2 YDEGEE. CDR3 length: 14 residues. The sample comprised PBMCs. The source of this sequence is a woman aged 45-65 years in good health and CMV-seropositive. The chain is built from TRBV5-8 and TRBJ1-1; 9 nucleotides match TRBD1. The CDR3 reads CASSVGQGSTEAFF. The CDR3 DNA sequence: TGTGCCAGCAGCGTGGGACAGGGTAGCACTGAAGCTTTCTTT.